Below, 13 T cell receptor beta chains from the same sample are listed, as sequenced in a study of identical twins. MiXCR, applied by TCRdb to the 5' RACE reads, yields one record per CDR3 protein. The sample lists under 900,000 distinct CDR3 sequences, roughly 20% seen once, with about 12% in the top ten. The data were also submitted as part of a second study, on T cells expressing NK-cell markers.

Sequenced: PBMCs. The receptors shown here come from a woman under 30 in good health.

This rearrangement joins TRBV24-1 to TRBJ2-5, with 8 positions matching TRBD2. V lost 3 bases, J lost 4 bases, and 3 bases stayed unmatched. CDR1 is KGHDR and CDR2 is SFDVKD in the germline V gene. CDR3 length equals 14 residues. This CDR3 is CATSDPTSGETQYF. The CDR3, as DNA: TGTGCCACCAGTGATCCCACTAGCGGAGAGACCCAGTACTTC.

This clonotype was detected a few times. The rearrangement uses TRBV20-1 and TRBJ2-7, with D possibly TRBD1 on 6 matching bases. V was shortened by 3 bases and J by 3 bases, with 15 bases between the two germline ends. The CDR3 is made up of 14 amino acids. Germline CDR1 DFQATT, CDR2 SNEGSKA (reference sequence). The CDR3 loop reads CSASAGAFHYEQYF. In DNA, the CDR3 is TGCAGTGCTAGTGCAGGGGCATTTCACTACGAGCAGTACTTC.

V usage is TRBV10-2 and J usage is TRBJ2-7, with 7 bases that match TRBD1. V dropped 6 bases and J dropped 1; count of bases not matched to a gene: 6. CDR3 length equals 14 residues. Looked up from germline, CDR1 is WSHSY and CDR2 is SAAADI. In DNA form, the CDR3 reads TGCGCCAGCAGCGGGACAGACCCATCCTACGAGCAGTACTTC. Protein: CASSGTDPSYEQYF.

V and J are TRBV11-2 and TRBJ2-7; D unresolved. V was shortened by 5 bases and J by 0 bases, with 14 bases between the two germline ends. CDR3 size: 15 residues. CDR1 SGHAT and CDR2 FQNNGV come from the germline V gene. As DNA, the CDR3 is TGTGCCAGCAGCCATGGCATCTTAAGCTCCTACGAGCAGTACTTC. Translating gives CASSHGILSSYEQYF.

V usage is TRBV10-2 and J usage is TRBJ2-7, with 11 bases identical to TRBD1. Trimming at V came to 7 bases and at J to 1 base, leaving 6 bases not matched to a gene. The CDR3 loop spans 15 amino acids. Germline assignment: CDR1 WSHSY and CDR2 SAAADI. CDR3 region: CASTNRDRGSYEQYF. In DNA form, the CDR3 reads TGCGCCAGCACCAACCGGGACAGGGGGTCCTACGAGCAGTACTTC.

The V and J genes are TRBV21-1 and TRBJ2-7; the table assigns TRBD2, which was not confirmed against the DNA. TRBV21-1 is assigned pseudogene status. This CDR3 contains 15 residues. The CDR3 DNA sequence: TGTGCCAGCAGCTCGACTAGCGGGGCCTACTGGGAGCAGTACTTC. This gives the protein CASSSTSGAYWEQYF.

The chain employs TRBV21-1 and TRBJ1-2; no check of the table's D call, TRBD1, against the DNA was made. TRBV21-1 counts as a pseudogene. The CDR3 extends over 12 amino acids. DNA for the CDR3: TGTGCCAGCAGCAGGGGGAAACATGGCTACACCTTC. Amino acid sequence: CASSRGKHGYTF.

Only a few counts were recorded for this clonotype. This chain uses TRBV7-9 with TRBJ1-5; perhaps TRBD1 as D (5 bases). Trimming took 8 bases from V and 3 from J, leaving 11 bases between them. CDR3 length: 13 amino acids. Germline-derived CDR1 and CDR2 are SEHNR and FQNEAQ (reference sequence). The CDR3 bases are TGTGCCAGCGCGGGGCGTGACAATCAGCCCCAGCATTTT. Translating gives CASAGRDNQPQHF.

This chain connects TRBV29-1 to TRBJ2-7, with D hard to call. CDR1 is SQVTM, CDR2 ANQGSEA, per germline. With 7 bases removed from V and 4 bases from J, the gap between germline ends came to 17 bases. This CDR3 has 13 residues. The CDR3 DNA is TGCAGCGCCGGTAAGCTGAATGGATACGAGCAGTACTTC. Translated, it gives CSAGKLNGYEQYF.

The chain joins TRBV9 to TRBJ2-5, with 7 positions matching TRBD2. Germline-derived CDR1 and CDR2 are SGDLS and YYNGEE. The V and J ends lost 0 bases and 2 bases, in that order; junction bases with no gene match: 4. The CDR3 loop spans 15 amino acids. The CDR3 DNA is TGTGCCAGCAGCGTAGTGCGGGAGCTGCAAGAGACCCAGTACTTC. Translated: CASSVVRELQETQYF.

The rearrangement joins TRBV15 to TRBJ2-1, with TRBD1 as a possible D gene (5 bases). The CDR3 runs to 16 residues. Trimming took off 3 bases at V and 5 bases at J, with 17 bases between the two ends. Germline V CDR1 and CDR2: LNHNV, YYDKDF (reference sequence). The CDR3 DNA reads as TGTGCCACCAGCAGTCTTCAGGGTTTACGGCACAATGAGCAGTTCTTC. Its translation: CATSSLQGLRHNEQFF.

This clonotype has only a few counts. The CDR3 DNA reads as TGCGCCAGCATGGGTGGAGTCGGGTACGAGCAGTACTTC. Its protein product is CASMGGVGYEQYF. The gene calls are TRBV5-1 and TRBJ2-7; D not certain. V was pared by 6 bases and J by 4 bases, with 14 bases between. There are 13 residues in the CDR3. Germline V lookup: CDR1 SGHRS, CDR2 YFSETQ.

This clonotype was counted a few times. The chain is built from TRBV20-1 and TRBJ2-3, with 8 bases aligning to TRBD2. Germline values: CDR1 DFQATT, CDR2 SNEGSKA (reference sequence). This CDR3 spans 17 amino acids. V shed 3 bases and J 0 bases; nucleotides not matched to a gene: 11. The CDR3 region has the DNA TGCAGTGCTAGCTCCCTTCGGGGGGGGGCTAGCACAGATACGCAGTATTTT. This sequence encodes CSASSLRGGASTDTQYF.